This is a list of T cell receptor beta chains from one sample in a study of identical twins. TCRdb called the 5' RACE reads again in MiXCR, with one record for every CDR3 protein. The repertoire consists of hundreds of thousands of distinct CDR3 sequences, with 7.1% occurring once and the leading ten covering 1.6%. This same sample was also taken into another study, of yellow fever vaccine responses in identical twins.

Sequencing was carried out using PBMCs. The source is a woman aged 18-29 years in good health. CDR3s include the opening cysteine and the closing phenylalanine or tryptophan. A D gene is named only where the DNA matches it firmly. Size is stated for part of the rows, as once, few or many counts, or as a class when the clone is expanded.

J | D | V | length | size | DNA | CDR3
TRBJ1-6 | . | TRBV11-2 | 13 | many | TGTGCCAGCAGCTCACGGGGCAATTCACCCCTCCACTTT | CASSSRGNSPLHF
TRBJ2-1 | TRBD2 | TRBV11-1 | 19 | few | TGTGCCAGCAGCTTAGCGCTGGTAGCGGGAGGGCCCTTTGTAGCTGAGCAGTTCTTC | CASSLALVAGGPFVAEQFF
TRBJ2-1 | TRBD2 | TRBV14 | 18 | few | TGTGCCAGCAGCCAAGATCCCCGACTAGCGGGAGGGCGTAATGAGCAGTTCTTC | CASSQDPRLAGGRNEQFF
TRBJ2-4 | TRBD1 | TRBV19 | 17 | once | TGTGCCAGTAGTCCTGAGCAGGGGGCTTGGGCCAAAAACATTCAGTACTTC | CASSPEQGAWAKNIQYF
TRBJ2-4 | . | TRBV7-9 | 17 | many | TGTGCCAGCAGCTCAAATAGGGGCGCAGAAGCCAAAAACATTCAGTACTTC | CASSSNRGAEAKNIQYF
TRBJ2-1 | TRBD2 | TRBV11-2 | 16 | few | TGTGCCAGCAGCTTCACTAGCGGGGGGAATATCAATGAGCAGTTCTTC | CASSFTSGGNINEQFF
TRBJ2-1 | . | TRBV6-5 | 14 | many | TGTGCCAGCAGTTACTCGCGGGTGTACAATGAGCAGTTCTTC | CASSYSRVYNEQFF
TRBJ2-3 | TRBD2 | TRBV6-5 | 15 | many | TGTGCCAGCAGTTACTTGAGCGGGGGTGGAGATACGCAGTATTTT | CASSYLSGGGDTQYF
TRBJ2-3 | . | TRBV6-1 | 13 | few | TGTGCCAGCAGTGACTTAGGTGCAGATACGCAGTATTTT | CASSDLGADTQYF
TRBJ2-2 | . | TRBV12-3/TRBV12-4 | 14 | . | TGTGCCACCCTGACGGGGGCGATAACCGGGGAGCTGTTTTTT | CATLTGAITGELFF
TRBJ2-1 | . | TRBV18 | 15 | few | TGTGCCAGCTCACCAGTAAGAGGGGTTTACAATGAGCAGTTCTTC | CASSPVRGVYNEQFF
TRBJ2-1 | . | TRBV5-1 | 14 | many | TGCGCCAGCAGCTTGCTTGAACAGCGTAATGAGCAGTTCTTC | CASSLLEQRNEQFF
TRBJ1-6 | TRBD1 | TRBV4-1 | 16 | . | TGCGCCAGCAGCCTCAGAGCAGGGGGCCCGAATTCACCCCTCCACTTT | CASSLRAGGPNSPLHF
TRBJ1-6 | . | TRBV25-1 | 14 | few | TGTGCCAGCAGCCGAGGAAATTATAATTCACCCCTCCACTTT | CASSRGNYNSPLHF
TRBJ2-4 | . | TRBV12-3/TRBV12-4 | 13 | few | TGTGCCAGCAGTTTAGGACATAAAAACATTCAGTACTTC | CASSLGHKNIQYF
TRBJ2-5 | . | TRBV15 | 12 | . | TGTGCCACCAGCAAATTCTGGGAGACCCAGTACTTC | CATSKFWETQYF
TRBJ1-6 | . | TRBV5-5 | 14 | few | TGTGCCAGCAGCTTGGATGGGGGCTACTCACCCCTCCACTTT | CASSLDGGYSPLHF